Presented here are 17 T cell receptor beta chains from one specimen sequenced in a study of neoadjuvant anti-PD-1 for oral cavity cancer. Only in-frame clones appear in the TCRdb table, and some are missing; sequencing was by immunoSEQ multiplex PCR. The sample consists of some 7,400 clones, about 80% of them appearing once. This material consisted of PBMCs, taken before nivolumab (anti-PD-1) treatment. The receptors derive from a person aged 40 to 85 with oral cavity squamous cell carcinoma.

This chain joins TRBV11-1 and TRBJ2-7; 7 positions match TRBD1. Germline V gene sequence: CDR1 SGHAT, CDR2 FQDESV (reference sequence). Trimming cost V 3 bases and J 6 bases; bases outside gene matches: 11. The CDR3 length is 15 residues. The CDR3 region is CASSFRFQGVREQYF. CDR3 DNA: TGTGCCAGCAGCTTCAGGTTCCAGGGGGTACGCGAGCAGTACTTC.

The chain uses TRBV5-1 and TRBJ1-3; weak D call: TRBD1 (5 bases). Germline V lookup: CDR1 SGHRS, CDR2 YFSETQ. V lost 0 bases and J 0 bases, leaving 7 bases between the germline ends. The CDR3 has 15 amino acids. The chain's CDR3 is CASSLADTSGNTIYF. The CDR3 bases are TGCGCCAGCAGCTTGGCGGACACCTCTGGAAACACCATATATTTT.

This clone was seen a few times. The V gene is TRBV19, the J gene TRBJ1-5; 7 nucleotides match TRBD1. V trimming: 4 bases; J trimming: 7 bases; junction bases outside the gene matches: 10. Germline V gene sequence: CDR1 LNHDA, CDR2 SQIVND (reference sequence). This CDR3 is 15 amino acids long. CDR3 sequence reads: CASSTGDRVRQPQHF. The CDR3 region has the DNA TGTGCCAGTAGTACTGGGGACAGAGTGCGGCAGCCCCAGCATTTT.

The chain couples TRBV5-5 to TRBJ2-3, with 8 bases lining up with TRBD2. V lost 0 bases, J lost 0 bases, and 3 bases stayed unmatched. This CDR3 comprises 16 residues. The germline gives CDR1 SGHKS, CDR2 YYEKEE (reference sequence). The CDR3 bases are TGTGCCAGCAGCTTGGAACTAGCGGTTAGCACAGATACGCAGTATTTT. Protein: CASSLELAVSTDTQYF.

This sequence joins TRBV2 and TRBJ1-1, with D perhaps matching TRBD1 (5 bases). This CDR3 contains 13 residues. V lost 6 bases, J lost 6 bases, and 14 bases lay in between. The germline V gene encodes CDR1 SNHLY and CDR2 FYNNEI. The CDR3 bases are TGTGCCAGCAGGGTACAGGATGTGGCTGAAGCTTTCTTT. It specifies CASRVQDVAEAFF. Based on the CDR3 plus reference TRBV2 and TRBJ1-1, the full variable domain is EPEVTQTPSHQVTQMGQEVILRCVPISNHLYFYWYRQILGQKVEFLVSFYNNEISEKSEIFDDQFSVERPDGSNFTLKIRSTKLEDSAMYFCASRVQDVAEAFFGQGTRLTVV.

CDR3 nucleotide sequence: TGTGATCGGAGGGCCCGACACGGGCGTGGCTACACCTTC. The encoded protein is CDRRARHGRGYTF. The genes are TRBV18 and TRBJ1-2, with D unresolved. Germline V lookup: CDR1 KGHSH, CDR2 LQKENI. CDR3 length: 13 residues.

The CDR3 DNA reads as TGTGCCAGCAGGACCGGACAGGGGATGAAAGGCTACACCTTC. Encoded protein: CASRTGQGMKGYTF. This chain joins TRBV6-5 and TRBJ1-2; 9 nucleotides match TRBD1. This CDR3 comprises 14 residues. J lost 8 bases, V lost 6 bases, and 10 bases had no gene match. The germline gives CDR1 MNHEY, CDR2 SVGAGI.

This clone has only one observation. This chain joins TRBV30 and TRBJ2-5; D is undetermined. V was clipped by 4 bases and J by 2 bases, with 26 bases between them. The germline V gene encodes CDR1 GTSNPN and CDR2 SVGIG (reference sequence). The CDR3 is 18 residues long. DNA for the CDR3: TGTGCCTGGACTAAATACTCGCCGGTGGTCCCGATACAAGAGACCCAGTACTTC. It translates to CAWTKYSPVVPIQETQYF.

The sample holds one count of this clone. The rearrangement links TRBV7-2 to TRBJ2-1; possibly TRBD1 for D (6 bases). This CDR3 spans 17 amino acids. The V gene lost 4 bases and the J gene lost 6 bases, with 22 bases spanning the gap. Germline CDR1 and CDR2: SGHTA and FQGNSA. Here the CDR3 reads CASSSVPQGVYANEQFF. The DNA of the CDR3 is TGTGCCAGCAGCTCTGTACCACAGGGAGTCTATGCCAATGAGCAGTTCTTC.

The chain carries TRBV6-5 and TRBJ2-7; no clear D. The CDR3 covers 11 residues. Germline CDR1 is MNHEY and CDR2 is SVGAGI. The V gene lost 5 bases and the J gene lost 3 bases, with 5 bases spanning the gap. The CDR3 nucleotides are TGTGCCAGCAGTACCTACTACGAGCAGTACTTC. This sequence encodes CASSTYYEQYF.

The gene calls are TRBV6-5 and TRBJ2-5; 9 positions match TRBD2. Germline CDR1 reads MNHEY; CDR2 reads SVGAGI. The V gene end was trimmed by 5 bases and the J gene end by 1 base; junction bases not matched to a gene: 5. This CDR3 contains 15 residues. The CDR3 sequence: CASSRSGGRQETQYF. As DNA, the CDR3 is TGTGCCAGCAGTAGGAGCGGGGGGCGCCAAGAGACCCAGTACTTC.

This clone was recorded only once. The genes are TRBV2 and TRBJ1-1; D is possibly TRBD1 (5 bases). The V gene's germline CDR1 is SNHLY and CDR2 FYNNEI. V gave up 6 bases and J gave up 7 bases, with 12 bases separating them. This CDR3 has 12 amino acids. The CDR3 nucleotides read TGTGCCAGCAGGGACAATCGTAATGAAGCTTTCTTT. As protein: CASRDNRNEAFF.

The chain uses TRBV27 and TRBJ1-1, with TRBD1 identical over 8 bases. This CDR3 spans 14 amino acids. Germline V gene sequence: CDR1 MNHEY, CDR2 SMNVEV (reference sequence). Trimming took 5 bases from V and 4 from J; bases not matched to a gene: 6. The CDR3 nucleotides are TGTGCCAGCAGTCCGCAACAGGGGGGCACTGAAGCTTTCTTT. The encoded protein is CASSPQQGGTEAFF.

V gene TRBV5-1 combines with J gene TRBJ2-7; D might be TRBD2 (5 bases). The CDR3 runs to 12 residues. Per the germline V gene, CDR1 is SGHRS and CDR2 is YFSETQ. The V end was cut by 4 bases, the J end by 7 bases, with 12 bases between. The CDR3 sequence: CASSAEGVEQYF. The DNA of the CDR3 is TGCGCCAGCAGCGCAGAGGGCGTTGAGCAGTACTTC.

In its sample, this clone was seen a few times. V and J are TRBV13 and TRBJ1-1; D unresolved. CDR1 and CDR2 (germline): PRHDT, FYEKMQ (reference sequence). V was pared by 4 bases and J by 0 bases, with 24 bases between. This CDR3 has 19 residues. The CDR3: CASSSEQFRVGLVNTEAFF. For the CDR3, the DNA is TGTGCCAGCAGCTCAGAACAGTTCCGGGTCGGCTTGGTGAACACTGAAGCTTTCTTT.

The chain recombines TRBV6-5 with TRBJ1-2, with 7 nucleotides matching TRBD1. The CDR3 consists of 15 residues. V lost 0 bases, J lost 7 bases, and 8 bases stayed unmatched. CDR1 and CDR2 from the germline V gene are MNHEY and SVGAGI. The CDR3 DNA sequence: TGTGCCAGCAGTTACTCCAAAGGGGGCGAGGGTGGCTACACCTTC. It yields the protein CASSYSKGGEGGYTF.

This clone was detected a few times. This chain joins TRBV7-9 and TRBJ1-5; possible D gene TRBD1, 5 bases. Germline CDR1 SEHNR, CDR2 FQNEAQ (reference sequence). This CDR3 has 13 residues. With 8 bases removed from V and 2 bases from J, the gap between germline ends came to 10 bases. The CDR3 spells CASGGGGNQPQHF. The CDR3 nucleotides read TGTGCCAGCGGTGGGGGAGGCAATCAGCCCCAGCATTTT.